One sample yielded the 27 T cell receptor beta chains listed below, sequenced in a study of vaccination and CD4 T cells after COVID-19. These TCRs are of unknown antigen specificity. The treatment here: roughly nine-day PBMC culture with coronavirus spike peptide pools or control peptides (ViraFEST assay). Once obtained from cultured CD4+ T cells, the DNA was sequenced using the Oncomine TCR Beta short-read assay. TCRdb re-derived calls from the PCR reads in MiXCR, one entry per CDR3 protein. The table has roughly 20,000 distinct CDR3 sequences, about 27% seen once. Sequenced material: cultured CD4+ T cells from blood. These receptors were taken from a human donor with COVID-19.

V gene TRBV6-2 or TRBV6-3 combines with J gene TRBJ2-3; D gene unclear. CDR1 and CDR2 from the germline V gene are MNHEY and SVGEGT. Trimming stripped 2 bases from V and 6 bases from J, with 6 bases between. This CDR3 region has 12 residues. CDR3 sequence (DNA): TGTGCCAGCAGTTACCGGGCGGATACGCAGTATTTT. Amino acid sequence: CASSYRADTQYF.

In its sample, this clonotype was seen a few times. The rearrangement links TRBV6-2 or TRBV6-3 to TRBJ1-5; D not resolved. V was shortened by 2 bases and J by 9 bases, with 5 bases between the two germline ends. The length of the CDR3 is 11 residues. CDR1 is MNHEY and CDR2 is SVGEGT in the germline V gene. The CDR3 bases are TGTGCCAGCAGTTACAAGGGGCCCCAGCATTTT. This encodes CASSYKGPQHF.

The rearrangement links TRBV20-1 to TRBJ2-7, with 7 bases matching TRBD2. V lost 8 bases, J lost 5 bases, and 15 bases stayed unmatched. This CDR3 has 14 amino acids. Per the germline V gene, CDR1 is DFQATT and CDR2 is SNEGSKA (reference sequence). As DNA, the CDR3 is TGCAGTCCAACCGGCGGGGGTCTCGGCGACGAGCAGTACTTC. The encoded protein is CSPTGGGLGDEQYF.

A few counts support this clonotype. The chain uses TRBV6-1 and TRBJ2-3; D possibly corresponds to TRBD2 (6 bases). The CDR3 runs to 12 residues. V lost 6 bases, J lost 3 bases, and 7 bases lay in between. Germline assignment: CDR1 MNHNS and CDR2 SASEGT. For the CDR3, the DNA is TGTGCCAGCAGGGAGGGGACAGATACGCAGTATTTT. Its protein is CASREGTDTQYF.

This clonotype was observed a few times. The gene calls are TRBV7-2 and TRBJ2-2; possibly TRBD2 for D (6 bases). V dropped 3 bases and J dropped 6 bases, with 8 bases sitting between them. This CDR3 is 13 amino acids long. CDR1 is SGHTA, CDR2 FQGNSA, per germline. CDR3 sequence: CASSFSGAGELFF. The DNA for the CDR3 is TGTGCCAGCAGCTTCTCGGGAGCCGGGGAGCTGTTTTTT.

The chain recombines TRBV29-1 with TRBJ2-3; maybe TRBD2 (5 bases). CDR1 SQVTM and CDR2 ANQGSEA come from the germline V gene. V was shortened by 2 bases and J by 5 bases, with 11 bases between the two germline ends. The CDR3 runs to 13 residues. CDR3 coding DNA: TGCAGCGTTGAAATTTCCGGGGTAGATACGCAGTATTTT. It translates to CSVEISGVDTQYF.

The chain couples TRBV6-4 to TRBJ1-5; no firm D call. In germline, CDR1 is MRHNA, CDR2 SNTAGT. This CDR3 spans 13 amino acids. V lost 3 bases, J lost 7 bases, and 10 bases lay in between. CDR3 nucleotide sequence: TGTGCCAGCAGTGAAGGGAGAGGCCAGCCCCAGCATTTT. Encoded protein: CASSEGRGQPQHF.

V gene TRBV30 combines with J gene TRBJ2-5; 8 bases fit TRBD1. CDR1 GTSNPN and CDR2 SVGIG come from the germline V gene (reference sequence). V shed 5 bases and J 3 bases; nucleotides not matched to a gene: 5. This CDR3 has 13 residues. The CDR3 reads CAWARDRKETQYF. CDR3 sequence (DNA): TGTGCCTGGGCAAGGGACAGGAAAGAGACCCAGTACTTC. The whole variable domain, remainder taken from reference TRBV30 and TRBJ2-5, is SQTIHQWPATLVQPVGSPLSLECTVEGTSNPNLYWYRQAAGRGLQLLFYSVGIGQISSEVPQNLSASRPQDRQFILSSKKLLLSDSGFYLCAWARDRKETQYFGPGTRLLVL.

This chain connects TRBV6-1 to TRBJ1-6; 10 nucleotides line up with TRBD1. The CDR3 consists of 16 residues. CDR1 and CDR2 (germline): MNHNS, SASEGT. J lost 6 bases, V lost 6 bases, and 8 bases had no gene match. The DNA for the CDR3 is TGTGCCAGCAGCACCTGGCGGGACAGGGGTAATTCACCCCTCCACTTT. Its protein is CASSTWRDRGNSPLHF.

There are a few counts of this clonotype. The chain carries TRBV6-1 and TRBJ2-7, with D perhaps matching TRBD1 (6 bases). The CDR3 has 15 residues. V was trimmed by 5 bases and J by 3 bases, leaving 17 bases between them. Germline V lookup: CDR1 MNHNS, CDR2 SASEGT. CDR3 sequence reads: CASSQGTDANYEQYF. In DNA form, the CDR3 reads TGTGCCAGCAGTCAGGGGACGGACGCAAACTACGAGCAGTACTTC.

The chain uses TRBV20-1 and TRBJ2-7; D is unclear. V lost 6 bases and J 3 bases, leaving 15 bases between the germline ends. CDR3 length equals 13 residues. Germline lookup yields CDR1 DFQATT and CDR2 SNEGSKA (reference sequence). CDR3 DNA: TGCAGTGCCACAAATCCAGGTCGCTACGAGCAGTACTTC. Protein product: CSATNPGRYEQYF.

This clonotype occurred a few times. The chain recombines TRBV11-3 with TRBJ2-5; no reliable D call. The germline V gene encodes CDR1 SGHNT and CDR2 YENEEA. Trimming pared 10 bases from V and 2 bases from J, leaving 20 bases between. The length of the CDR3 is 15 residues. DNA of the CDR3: TGTGCCACAGCCATGGACCAGGTCGGGCAAGAGACCCAGTACTTC. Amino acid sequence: CATAMDQVGQETQYF.

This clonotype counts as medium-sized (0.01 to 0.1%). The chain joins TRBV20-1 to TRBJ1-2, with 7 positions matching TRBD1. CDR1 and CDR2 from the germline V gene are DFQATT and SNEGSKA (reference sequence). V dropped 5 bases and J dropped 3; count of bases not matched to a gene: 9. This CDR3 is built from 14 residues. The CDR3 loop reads CSALIEGGYYGYTF. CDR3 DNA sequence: TGCAGTGCTCTAATAGAAGGGGGCTACTATGGCTACACCTTC.

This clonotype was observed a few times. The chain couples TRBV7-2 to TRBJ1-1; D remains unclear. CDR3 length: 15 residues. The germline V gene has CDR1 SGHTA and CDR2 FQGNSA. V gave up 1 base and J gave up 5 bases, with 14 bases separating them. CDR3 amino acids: CASSLVMSGRTEAFF. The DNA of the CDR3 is TGTGCCAGCAGCTTAGTAATGTCGGGGAGAACTGAAGCTTTCTTT.

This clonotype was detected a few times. DNA for the CDR3: TGTGCCATCAGCCTTGACAGGGGGCAAGAGACCCAGTACTTC. Protein: CAISLDRGQETQYF. The genes are TRBV10-3 and TRBJ2-5; 9 bases fit TRBD1. CDR3 length: 14 residues. V was pared by 6 bases and J by 2 bases, with 4 bases of the junction left unmatched. CDR1 is ENHRY and CDR2 is SYGVKD in the germline V gene.

DNA of the CDR3: TGTGCCAGCAGTTTTCGACTTTCTAGCACAGATACGCAGTATTTT. This codes for CASSFRLSSTDTQYF. The chain is built from TRBV6-4 and TRBJ2-3, with D uncertain. The germline gives CDR1 MRHNA, CDR2 SNTAGT. This CDR3 spans 15 amino acids. Trimming left V 5 bases short and J 0 bases short, with 12 bases between.

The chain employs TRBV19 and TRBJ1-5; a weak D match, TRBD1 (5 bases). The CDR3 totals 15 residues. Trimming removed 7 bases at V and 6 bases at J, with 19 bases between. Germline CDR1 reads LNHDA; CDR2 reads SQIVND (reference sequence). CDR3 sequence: CASNGGKGFGQPQHF. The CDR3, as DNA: TGTGCCAGTAATGGGGGAAAAGGGTTCGGTCAGCCCCAGCATTTT.

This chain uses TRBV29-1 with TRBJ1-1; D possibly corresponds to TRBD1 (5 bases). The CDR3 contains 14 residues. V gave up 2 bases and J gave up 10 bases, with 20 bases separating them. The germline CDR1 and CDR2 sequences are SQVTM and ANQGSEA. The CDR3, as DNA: TGCAGCGTTGAACGTAACAGGAGGGAAACGGGAGCTTTCTTT. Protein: CSVERNRRETGAFF.

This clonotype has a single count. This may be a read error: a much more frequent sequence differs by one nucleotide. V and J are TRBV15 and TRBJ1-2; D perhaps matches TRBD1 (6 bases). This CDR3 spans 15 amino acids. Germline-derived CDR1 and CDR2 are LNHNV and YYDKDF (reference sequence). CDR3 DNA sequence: TGTGCCACCAGCACCGCAGGGGAACAACTTGGTGGCTACGCCTTC. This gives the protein CATSTAGEQLGGYAF.

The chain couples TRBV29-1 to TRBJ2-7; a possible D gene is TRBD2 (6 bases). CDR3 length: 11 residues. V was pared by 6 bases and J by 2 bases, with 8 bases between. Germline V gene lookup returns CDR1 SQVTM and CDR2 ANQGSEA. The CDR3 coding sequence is TGCAGCGTCGGCGGGACCTACGAGCAGTACTTC. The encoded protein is CSVGGTYEQYF.

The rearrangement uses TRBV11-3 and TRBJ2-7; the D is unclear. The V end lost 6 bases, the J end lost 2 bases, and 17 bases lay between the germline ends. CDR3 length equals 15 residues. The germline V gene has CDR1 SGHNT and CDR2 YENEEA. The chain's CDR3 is CASSSGSPVAYEQYF. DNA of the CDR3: TGTGCCAGCAGTTCCGGATCGCCGGTTGCCTACGAGCAGTACTTC.

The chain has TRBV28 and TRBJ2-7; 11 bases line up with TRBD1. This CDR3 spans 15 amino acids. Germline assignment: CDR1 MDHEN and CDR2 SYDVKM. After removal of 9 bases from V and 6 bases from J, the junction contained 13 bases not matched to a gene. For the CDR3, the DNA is TGTGCCAGTATCCCTTCGCGGGACAGGGGGGCCGAGCAGTACTTC. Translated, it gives CASIPSRDRGAEQYF.

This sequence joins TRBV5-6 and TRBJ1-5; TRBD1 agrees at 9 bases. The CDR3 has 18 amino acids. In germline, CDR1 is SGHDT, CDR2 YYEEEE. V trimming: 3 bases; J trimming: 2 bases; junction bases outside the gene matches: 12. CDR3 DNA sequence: TGTGCCAGCAGCTCTCTCGAGGACAGGGGAACAGGCAATCAGCCCCAGCATTTT. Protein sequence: CASSSLEDRGTGNQPQHF.

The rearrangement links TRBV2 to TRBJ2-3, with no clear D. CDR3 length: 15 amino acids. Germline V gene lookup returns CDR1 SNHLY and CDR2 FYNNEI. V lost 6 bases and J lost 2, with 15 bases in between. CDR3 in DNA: TGTGCCAGCAGAAGGCGGCAGGCTGACACAGATACGCAGTATTTT. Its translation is CASRRRQADTDTQYF.

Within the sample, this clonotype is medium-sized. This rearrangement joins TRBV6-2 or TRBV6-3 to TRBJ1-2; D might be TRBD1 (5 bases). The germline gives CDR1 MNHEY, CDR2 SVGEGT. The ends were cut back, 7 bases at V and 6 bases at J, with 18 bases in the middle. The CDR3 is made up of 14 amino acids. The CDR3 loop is CASIEAGTANGYTF. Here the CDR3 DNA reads TGTGCCAGCATCGAGGCCGGGACTGCAAATGGCTACACCTTC.

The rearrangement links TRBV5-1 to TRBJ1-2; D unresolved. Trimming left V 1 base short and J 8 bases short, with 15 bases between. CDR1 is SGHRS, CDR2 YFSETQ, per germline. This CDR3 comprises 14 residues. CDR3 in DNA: TGCGCCAGCAGCTTGCGGCGGGGTGGGAACGGCTACACCTTC. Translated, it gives CASSLRRGGNGYTF.

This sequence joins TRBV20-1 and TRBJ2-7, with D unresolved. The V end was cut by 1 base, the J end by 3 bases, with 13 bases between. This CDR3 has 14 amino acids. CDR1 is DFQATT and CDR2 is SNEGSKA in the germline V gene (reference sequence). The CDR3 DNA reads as TGCAGTGCTAGAGCGACAAAGGAAAACTACGAGCAGTACTTC. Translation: CSARATKENYEQYF.